One sample yielded the 17 T cell receptor beta chains listed below, sequenced in a study of vaccination effects on CD4 cells after COVID-19. Antigen-specific CD4+ T cells were expanded (with viral peptide pools) by the ViraFEST assay ahead of sequencing. Following culture for roughly 10 days, CD4+ T cells were isolated. The vaccine given was either BNT162b2 or mRNA-1273, in two doses. Which antigens these TCRs recognize remains unknown. The table came from immunoSEQ multiplex PCR; TCRdb's copy has only in-frame clones and leaves some out. The table lists fewer than 15,000 clones, about 77% of them singletons. Sequenced here: CD4+ T cells from PBMCs cultured with HCoV-NL63 spike peptides, sampled after COVID-19 vaccination. The receptor source for this set is a human donor who received a COVID-19 vaccine.

In DNA, the CDR3 is TGTGCCAGCAGTTTATTAAAGACAGGGGGCCACGAGCAGTACTTC. Its translation: CASSLLKTGGHEQYF. The chain has TRBV6-5 and TRBJ2-7, with 10 bases identical to TRBD1. The CDR3 contains 15 residues. V shed 4 bases, J shed 5 bases, and the junction held 8 bases outside the gene matches. The germline V gene has CDR1 MNHEY and CDR2 SVGAGI.

The chain recombines TRBV27 with TRBJ1-1; D remains unclear. V lost 3 bases and J 1 base, leaving 6 bases between the germline ends. The CDR3 is 13 residues long. CDR1 MNHEY and CDR2 SMNVEV come from the germline V gene (reference sequence). Written as DNA, the CDR3 is TGTGCCAGCAGTTTTCGGGCGAACACTGAAGCTTTCTTT. The encoded protein is CASSFRANTEAFF.

The chain uses TRBV9 and TRBJ1-5; D is ambiguous. V shed 7 bases and J shed 5 bases, with 7 bases lying between them. Germline-derived CDR1 and CDR2 are SGDLS and YYNGEE. The length of the CDR3 is 11 residues. CDR3 protein: CASGRDQPQHF. The CDR3, as DNA: TGTGCCAGCGGTCGGGATCAGCCCCAGCATTTT.

The chain combines TRBV6-5 with TRBJ1-1, with a weak D call TRBD1 (6 bases). V lost 7 bases and J lost 6, with 21 bases in between. The CDR3 length is 15 residues. Germline CDR1 is MNHEY and CDR2 is SVGAGI. This chain's CDR3 is CASTPPEGVGAEAFF. DNA for the CDR3: TGTGCCAGCACTCCGCCTGAGGGGGTGGGGGCTGAAGCTTTCTTT.

V is TRBV5-4 and J is TRBJ2-7, with D perhaps TRBD1 (5 bases). Trimming took off 4 bases at V and 2 bases at J, with 16 bases between the two ends. This CDR3 is 15 amino acids long. In germline, CDR1 is SGHNT, CDR2 YYREEE (reference sequence). The chain's CDR3 is CASSPGDSPAYEQYF. Here the CDR3 DNA reads TGTGCCAGCAGCCCGGGTGACAGTCCAGCCTACGAGCAGTACTTC.

The CDR3 here is CATSDLGRELDTQYF. CDR3 sequence (DNA): TGTGCCACCAGTGATTTGGGGCGGGAGCTAGATACGCAGTATTTT. This chain joins TRBV24-1 and TRBJ2-3; 7 bases map to TRBD2. CDR1 is KGHDR and CDR2 is SFDVKD in the germline V gene. V shed 0 bases, J shed 5 bases, and the junction held 4 bases outside the gene matches. CDR3 length equals 15 residues.

This sequence joins TRBV9 and TRBJ1-3, with D hard to call. The CDR3 totals 16 residues. V shed 3 bases and J shed 4 bases, with 17 bases lying between them. Germline CDR1 reads SGDLS; CDR2 reads YYNGEE. CDR3 DNA: TGTGCCAGCAGCGCGAGGGAGGGAGTCATCGGAAACACCATATATTTT. Translated: CASSAREGVIGNTIYF.

This clone has just a few counts. The chain links TRBV30 to TRBJ1-5; no definite D call. This CDR3 contains 18 residues. Trimming left V 0 bases short and J 3 bases short, with 21 bases between. Germline V gene sequence: CDR1 GTSNPN, CDR2 SVGIG (reference sequence). The CDR3 DNA is TGTGCCTGGAGTGTAAAGGGCCTCCAACGGCACCTCAATCAGCCCCAGCATTTT. Translated, it gives CAWSVKGLQRHLNQPQHF. The variable domain in full, with the rest retrieved from reference TRBV30 and TRBJ1-5, is SQTIHQWPATLVQPVGSPLSLECTVEGTSNPNLYWYRQAAGRGLQLLFYSVGIGQISSEVPQNLSASRPQDRQFILSSKKLLLSDSGFYLCAWSVKGLQRHLNQPQHFGDGTRLSIL.

J is TRBJ2-5 and V is TRBV29-1; D perhaps matches TRBD1 (5 bases). This CDR3 has 14 amino acids. Between the trimmed V and J ends, which lost 3 bases and 1 base, there was a span of 12 bases. The V gene's germline CDR1 is SQVTM and CDR2 ANQGSEA. CDR3 in DNA: TGCAGCGTTGATGGTGGGGCCAGCCAAGAGACCCAGTACTTC. This encodes CSVDGGASQETQYF.

The CDR3 is CASSYRGNGYTF. CDR3 DNA: TGTGCCAGCAGTTATCGGGGGAATGGCTACACCTTC. The chain couples TRBV6-5 to TRBJ1-2; possible D gene TRBD1, 5 bases. The CDR3 sequence is 12 residues long. Germline assignment: CDR1 MNHEY and CDR2 SVGAGI. V was shortened by 3 bases and J by 6 bases, with 8 bases between the two germline ends.

Only a few counts were recorded for this clone. The CDR3 is CASSLGVGTEAFF. The CDR3, as DNA: TGTGCCAGCAGCTTGGGGGTGGGCACTGAAGCTTTCTTT. The chain recombines TRBV5-5 with TRBJ1-1, with no clear D. Germline loops: CDR1 SGHKS, CDR2 YYEKEE (reference sequence). The CDR3 loop spans 13 amino acids. Trimming removed 0 bases from V and 4 bases from J, with 7 bases in between.

The chain uses TRBV7-2 and TRBJ1-4; TRBD1 aligns across 11 bases. The germline V gene encodes CDR1 SGHTA and CDR2 FQGNSA. V lost 4 bases, J lost 7 bases, and 11 bases stayed unmatched. CDR3 length: 17 residues. This CDR3 is CASSYRPDRGRGEKLFF. CDR3 sequence (DNA): TGTGCCAGCAGCTATCGTCCGGACAGGGGGCGGGGTGAAAAACTGTTTTTT.

The chain joins TRBV14 to TRBJ1-5; weak D call: TRBD1 (5 bases). Trimming stripped 1 base from V and 9 bases from J, with 13 bases between. Germline assignment: CDR1 SGHDN and CDR2 FVKESK. CDR3 length: 14 amino acids. CDR3 DNA sequence: TGTGCCAGCAGCCAAGGAGGGACGGGTTCGCCCCAGCATTTT. It codes for CASSQGGTGSPQHF. The entire variable domain, with the rest obtained from reference TRBV14 and TRBJ1-5, is as follows: EAGVTQFPSHSVIEKGQTVTLRCDPISGHDNLYWYRRVMGKEIKFLLHFVKESKQDESGMPNNRFLAERTGGTYSTLKVQPAELEDSGVYFCASSQGGTGSPQHFGDGTRLSIL.

The chain links TRBV5-1 to TRBJ2-5; D call uncertain. The CDR3 sequence is 17 residues long. CDR1 and CDR2 (germline): SGHRS, YFSETQ. Trimming left V 5 bases short and J 1 base short, with 21 bases between. The CDR3 DNA sequence: TGCGCCAGCAGATTTTCGACACTCCAAACAGCCCAAGAGACCCAGTACTTC. It specifies CASRFSTLQTAQETQYF.

J is TRBJ1-1 and V is TRBV7-8; 10 bases agree with TRBD1. The V gene's germline CDR1 is SGHVS and CDR2 FQNEAQ. The CDR3 extends over 17 amino acids. Unmatched junction bases numbered 4, after V lost 0 bases and J lost 0 bases. CDR3 region: CASSLALTGGLNTEAFF. The DNA of the CDR3 is TGTGCCAGCAGCTTAGCCCTGACAGGGGGCTTGAACACTGAAGCTTTCTTT. The complete variable domain, with remaining parts taken from reference TRBV7-8 and TRBJ1-1, reads GAGVSQSPRYKVAKRGQDVALRCDPISGHVSLFWYQQALGQGPEFLTYFQNEAQLDKSGLPSDRFFAERPEGSVSTLKIQRTQQEDSAVYLCASSLALTGGLNTEAFFGQGTRLTVV.

The CDR3 spells CASSRTGVDYGYTF. DNA for the CDR3: TGTGCCAGCAGTCGGACAGGGGTGGACTATGGCTACACCTTC. The chain uses TRBV6-5 and TRBJ1-2; 9 positions match TRBD1. J gave up 3 bases and V 5 bases, and 4 bases lay outside the gene matches. This CDR3 has 14 amino acids. Germline CDR1 reads MNHEY; CDR2 reads SVGAGI.

The rearrangement uses TRBV2 and TRBJ2-7; D is perhaps TRBD1 or TRBD2 (6 bases each). This CDR3 contains 13 residues. The germline V gene encodes CDR1 SNHLY and CDR2 FYNNEI. The germline V and J ends were trimmed by 4 bases and 6 bases, with 13 bases remaining between them. The CDR3: CASSGGAQGEQYF. CDR3 DNA sequence: TGTGCCAGCAGTGGGGGGGCGCAGGGCGAGCAGTACTTC.